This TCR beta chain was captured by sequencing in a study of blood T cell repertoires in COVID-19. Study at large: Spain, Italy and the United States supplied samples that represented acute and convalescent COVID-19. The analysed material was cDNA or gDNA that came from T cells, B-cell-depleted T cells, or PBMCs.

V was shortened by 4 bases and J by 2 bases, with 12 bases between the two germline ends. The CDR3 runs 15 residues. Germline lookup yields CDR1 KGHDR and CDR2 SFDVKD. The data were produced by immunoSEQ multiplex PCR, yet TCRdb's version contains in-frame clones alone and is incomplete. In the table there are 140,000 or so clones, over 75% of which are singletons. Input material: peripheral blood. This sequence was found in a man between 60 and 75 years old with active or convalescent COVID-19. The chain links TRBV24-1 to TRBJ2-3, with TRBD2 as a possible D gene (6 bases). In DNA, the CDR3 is TGTGCCACCAGTGAGAGAGCGGGCCTCACAGATACGCAGTATTTT. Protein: CATSERAGLTDTQYF.